This T cell receptor beta chain was observed in a study of response to subunit inactivated influenza vaccine. This clonotype has ten or more counts. Germline CDR1 reads SQVTM; CDR2 reads ANQGSEA. The CDR3 consists of 15 residues. V was cut by 5 bases and J by 0 bases, with 14 bases left in between. TCRdb re-analysed the RT-PCR reads in MiXCR, keeping a single row per CDR3 protein. Among 550,000 to 800,000 distinct CDR3 sequences listed, 15% to 19% were seen once. The gene calls are TRBV29-1 and TRBJ2-1; D tentatively reads TRBD1 or TRBD2 (5 bases each). This specimen consisted of PBMCs from blood, obtained 12 days after vaccination. The receptor comes from a man over 45 who received an inactivated influenza vaccine. The CDR3 DNA follows: TGCAGCGTTTCCCAGGGTACTAGCTCCTACAATGAGCAGTTCTTC. It specifies CSVSQGTSSYNEQFF.